These 28 T cell receptor beta chains came from one sample sequenced in a study of glioma-infiltrating T cells after dendritic cell vaccination. The assay was immunoSEQ multiplex PCR, and TCRdb's table has in-frame clones only and misses some. The sample includes roughly 82,000 clones, 70% to 90% of them seen just once. Sequenced here: blood, sampled before dendritic cell vaccination. Source of these receptors: a human donor with glioblastoma.

The sample holds a few counts of this clone. The V gene is TRBV6-4, the J gene TRBJ2-3; 10 positions agree with TRBD2. V dropped 4 bases and J dropped 6; count of bases not matched to a gene: 7. Germline CDR1 MRHNA, CDR2 SNTAGT. This CDR3 is built from 15 residues. The CDR3 DNA reads as TGTGCCAGCAGTGGAGCTAGCGGGAGTGTGGATACGCAGTATTTT. It yields the protein CASSGASGSVDTQYF.

CDR3 residues: CASSRQGPGYTF. The CDR3 region has the DNA TGTGCCAGCAGTCGACAGGGGCCAGGCTACACCTTC. J is TRBJ1-2 and V is TRBV2, with 8 nucleotides matching TRBD1. The CDR3 has 12 residues. J lost 8 bases, V lost 5 bases, and 4 bases had no gene match. The germline V gene encodes CDR1 SNHLY and CDR2 FYNNEI. The full variable domain, its missing parts supplied by reference TRBV2 and TRBJ1-2, is EPEVTQTPSHQVTQMGQEVILRCVPISNHLYFYWYRQILGQKVEFLVSFYNNEISEKSEIFDDQFSVERPDGSNFTLKIRSTKLEDSAMYFCASSRQGPGYTFGSGTRLTVV.

This clone was seen only once. CDR3 protein: CASSENTAGELFF. The CDR3 DNA reads TGTGCCAGCAGTGAAAACACCGCCGGGGAGCTGTTTTTT. V and J are TRBV25-1 and TRBJ2-2; D unresolved. CDR3 length equals 13 residues. V lost 2 bases and J 6 bases, leaving 7 bases between the germline ends. The germline CDR1 and CDR2 sequences are MGHDK and SYGVNS.

The CDR3 reads CASSQDWTSGGVVSTDTQYF. The CDR3 nucleotides read TGTGCCAGCAGCCAAGATTGGACTAGCGGGGGGGTAGTGTCGACAGATACGCAGTATTTT. This rearrangement joins TRBV4-2 to TRBJ2-3, with 15 bases matching TRBD2. The CDR3 sequence is 20 residues long. In germline, CDR1 is LGHNA, CDR2 YNFKEQ. V shed 0 bases and J 3 bases; nucleotides not matched to a gene: 10.

The chain is built from TRBV15 and TRBJ2-3, with a tentative D call TRBD1 (5 bases). CDR3 length equals 16 residues. Germline V lookup: CDR1 LNHNV, CDR2 YYDKDF (reference sequence). Deletions cut 4 bases from V and 3 bases from J, with 17 bases between. CDR3 in DNA: TGTGCCACCAGCACCCGACAGATCGATTTAACAGATACGCAGTATTTT. This codes for CATSTRQIDLTDTQYF.

The sample holds a few counts of this clone. The J gene is TRBJ2-3, the V gene TRBV5-1; TRBD2 agrees at 13 bases. CDR3 length equals 17 residues. With 0 bases clipped from V and 5 bases from J, the junction kept 6 bases outside the gene matches. Germline CDR1 reads SGHRS; CDR2 reads YFSETQ. The chain's CDR3 is CASSLDGLAGAGDTQYF. CDR3 sequence (DNA): TGCGCCAGCAGCTTGGATGGACTAGCGGGAGCCGGAGATACGCAGTATTTT.

V usage is TRBV6-5 and J usage is TRBJ2-7; TRBD2 agrees at 8 bases. The V gene's germline CDR1 is MNHEY and CDR2 SVGAGI. The trim removed 0 bases at V and 6 bases at J, leaving 4 bases unmatched. The CDR3 sequence is 14 residues long. The CDR3 nucleotides are TGTGCCAGCAGTTACTCCGGACTAGCTTCCGAGCAGTACTTC. Translation gives CASSYSGLASEQYF.

V and J are TRBV25-1 and TRBJ2-3; D might be TRBD2 (6 bases). The CDR3 runs to 15 residues. Germline CDR1 is MGHDK and CDR2 is SYGVNS. V lost 6 bases, J lost 1 base, and 14 bases lay in between. The CDR3 reads CASSAPGTGTDTQYF. CDR3 nucleotide sequence: TGTGCCAGCAGCGCCCCCGGGACTGGCACAGATACGCAGTATTTT.

CDR3 DNA sequence: TGTGCCAGCAGTACGACAGGGGCTAATTCACCCCTCCACTTT. Protein: CASSTTGANSPLHF. The chain links TRBV2 to TRBJ1-6; 8 bases agree with TRBD1. Germline CDR1 SNHLY, CDR2 FYNNEI. The CDR3 is 14 amino acids. J lost 6 bases, V lost 5 bases, and 3 bases had no gene match.

V is TRBV30 and J is TRBJ2-3, with D uncertain. Germline V gene sequence: CDR1 GTSNPN, CDR2 SVGIG (reference sequence). With 7 bases removed from V and 1 base from J, the gap between germline ends came to 9 bases. The CDR3 is made up of 12 amino acids. CDR3 sequence reads: CALTPGTDTQYF. The CDR3 DNA is TGTGCCTTGACTCCCGGCACAGATACGCAGTATTTT.

This chain uses TRBV7-8 with TRBJ1-1, with D possibly being TRBD1 (6 bases). This CDR3 comprises 15 residues. Trimming removed 4 bases from V and 3 bases from J, with 15 bases in between. Germline CDR1 is SGHVS and CDR2 is FQNEAQ. The CDR3: CASSSLTGGDTEAFF. For the CDR3, the DNA is TGTGCCAGCAGCTCTCTTACGGGGGGCGACACTGAAGCTTTCTTT.

The chain joins TRBV30 to TRBJ2-7, with D perhaps matching TRBD1 (6 bases). This CDR3 spans 18 amino acids. Germline V gene data show CDR1 as GTSNPN and CDR2 as SVGIG (reference sequence). Trimming cost V 0 bases and J 3 bases, with 24 bases left between them. CDR3 sequence (DNA): TGTGCCTGGAGTGTAATTTGTGGGGATCCGGGACAAAACTACGAGCAGTACTTC. It translates to CAWSVICGDPGQNYEQYF.

This chain connects TRBV19 to TRBJ1-5; 9 positions agree with TRBD1. Trimming cost V 3 bases and J 16 bases; bases outside gene matches: 4. The CDR3 length is 11 residues. From germline, CDR1 is LNHDA and CDR2 SQIVND (reference sequence). The CDR3 region is CASSIGDRVHF. The CDR3 DNA sequence: TGTGCCAGTAGTATTGGGGACAGGGTCCATTTT. Combining the CDR3 with reference TRBV19 and TRBJ1-5 gives the whole variable domain DGGITQSPKYLFRKEGQNVTLSCEQNLNHDAMYWYRQDPGQGLRLIYYSQIVNDFQKGDIAEGYSVSREKKESFPLTVTSAQKNPTAFYLCASSIGDRVHFGDGTRLSIL.

This clone was observed a handful of times. DNA of the CDR3: TGCGCCAGCAGCTTGGGACAGGGGCGACGCACAGATACGCAGTATTTT. This encodes CASSLGQGRRTDTQYF. The V gene is TRBV5-1, the J gene TRBJ2-3; 8 positions agree with TRBD1. Trimming cost V 0 bases and J 1 base; bases outside gene matches: 4. The CDR3 extends over 16 amino acids. Germline assignment: CDR1 SGHRS and CDR2 YFSETQ.

This chain connects TRBV6-6 to TRBJ2-3; no reliable D call. Germline CDR1 and CDR2: MNHNY and SVGAGI (reference sequence). The CDR3 covers 14 residues. Trimming left V 7 bases short and J 4 bases short, with 15 bases between. The CDR3 DNA reads TGTGCCAGCATGTCTCGGGTTTTCCCAGATACGCAGTATTTT. Residues: CASMSRVFPDTQYF.

CDR3 sequence: CAWTQELSTDTQYF. The CDR3 bases are TGTGCCTGGACACAGGAGCTTAGCACAGATACGCAGTATTTT. V usage is TRBV30 and J usage is TRBJ2-3; D is possibly TRBD1 (5 bases). Germline V gene data show CDR1 as GTSNPN and CDR2 as SVGIG (reference sequence). The CDR3 contains 14 residues. With 4 bases removed from V and 0 bases from J, the gap between germline ends came to 11 bases.

This clone is a singleton in its sample. This chain uses TRBV10-3 with TRBJ1-2, with TRBD1 matching 8 bases. CDR1 is ENHRY and CDR2 is SYGVKD in the germline V gene. The CDR3 is made up of 14 amino acids. With V trimmed by 6 bases and J by 1 base, 4 bases remained unmatched. The CDR3 bases are TGTGCCATCAGCCGGGACAGGAGTAACTATGGCTACACCTTC. Its protein product is CAISRDRSNYGYTF.

Comments on this clone: One end of the junction does not line up with germline, which may come from a read error. Other DNA sequences in the sample encode the same CDR3. The rearrangement uses TRBV30 and TRBJ1-6, with 10 bases aligning to TRBD1. The V gene's germline CDR1 is GTSNPN and CDR2 SVGIG (reference sequence). This CDR3 has 14 amino acids. The CDR3 nucleotides read TGTGCCTGGACACCCGGGACAGGGGATTCCCCCCTCCACTTT. As protein: CAWTPGTGDSPLHF.

The CDR3 spells CASSPTQGDSNYGYTF. CDR3 DNA: TGTGCCAGCTCACCGACACAGGGGGACTCTAACTATGGCTACACCTTC. The rearrangement uses TRBV18 and TRBJ1-2, with 8 bases lining up with TRBD1. Per germline, CDR1 KGHSH and CDR2 LQKENI. Trimming removed 3 bases from V and 0 bases from J; junction bases left unmatched: 6. CDR3 length: 16 amino acids.

This chain links TRBV11-2 with TRBJ2-1, with 7 bases matching TRBD1. Trimming took 5 bases from V and 6 from J; bases not matched to a gene: 1. The CDR3 loop spans 12 amino acids. Germline-derived CDR1 and CDR2 are SGHAT and FQNNGV. CDR3 sequence (DNA): TGTGCCAGCAGCCCAGGGGGCAATGAGCAGTTCTTC. This gives the protein CASSPGGNEQFF.

In DNA, the CDR3 is TGTGCCAGCAGCGACAGGGGTGCTAATTCACCCCTCCACTTT. This translates into CASSDRGANSPLHF. The V and J genes are TRBV7-9 and TRBJ1-6, with 8 bases that match TRBD1. Germline-derived CDR1 and CDR2 are SEHNR and FQNEAQ (reference sequence). CDR3 length equals 14 residues. Trimming cost V 5 bases and J 6 bases; bases outside gene matches: 3.

The chain has TRBV14 and TRBJ2-2, with 8 bases matching TRBD1. CDR3 length: 15 residues. The junction had 4 bases not matched to a gene; V was cut back by 0 bases and J by 7 bases. Germline V gives CDR1 SGHDN, CDR2 FVKESK. CDR3 bases: TGTGCCAGCAGCCAAGATCGACAGGGGTTCGGGGAGCTGTTTTTT. Translation: CASSQDRQGFGELFF.

V usage is TRBV4-2 and J usage is TRBJ2-2; perhaps TRBD1 as D (6 bases). This CDR3 is built from 15 residues. Germline V lookup: CDR1 LGHNA, CDR2 YNFKEQ. Trimming shortened V by 1 base and J by 4 bases, and 10 bases separated the two germline ends. CDR3 nucleotides: TGTGCCAGCAGCCAAGCGGGACATATCACCGGGGAGCTGTTTTTT. Translation: CASSQAGHITGELFF.

The gene calls are TRBV6-1 and TRBJ2-7; TRBD1 matches 7 bases. This CDR3 is built from 13 residues. V lost 5 bases, J lost 3 bases, and 4 bases stayed unmatched. Germline V gene lookup returns CDR1 MNHNS and CDR2 SASEGT. Here the CDR3 DNA reads TGTGCCAGCAGTCAGACAGGGAACTACGAGCAGTACTTC. Its protein is CASSQTGNYEQYF.

The chain uses TRBV7-8 and TRBJ2-4, with D possibly matching TRBD1 (5 bases). In germline, CDR1 is SGHVS, CDR2 FQNEAQ. V lost 3 bases to trimming and J lost 0 bases, with 12 bases between them. The CDR3 sequence is 16 residues long. The CDR3 DNA sequence: TGTGCCAGCAGCTTTGGACATCCCTTAGCCAAAAACATTCAGTACTTC. It translates to CASSFGHPLAKNIQYF. The full variable domain, with the rest looked up from reference TRBV7-8 and TRBJ2-4, is GAGVSQSPRYKVAKRGQDVALRCDPISGHVSLFWYQQALGQGPEFLTYFQNEAQLDKSGLPSDRFFAERPEGSVSTLKIQRTQQEDSAVYLCASSFGHPLAKNIQYFGAGTRLSVL.

V gene TRBV5-4 combines with J gene TRBJ2-5; TRBD2 agrees at 7 bases. The germline V gene encodes CDR1 SGHNT and CDR2 YYREEE (reference sequence). The CDR3 extends over 15 amino acids. V was clipped by 0 bases and J by 2 bases; unmatched bases: 4. CDR3 in amino acids: CASSLVRETQETQYF. The CDR3, as DNA: TGTGCCAGCAGCTTGGTGCGGGAGACACAAGAGACCCAGTACTTC.

The J gene is TRBJ2-5, the V gene TRBV7-9; the match to TRBD2 covers 15 bases. The CDR3 spans 16 residues. Looked up from germline, CDR1 is SEHNR and CDR2 is FQNEAQ (reference sequence). V dropped 5 bases and J dropped 4; count of bases not matched to a gene: 5. The CDR3 DNA follows: TGTGCCAGCAGCGCTTCGGGACTAGCGGGAGGAGAGACCCAGTACTTC. It specifies CASSASGLAGGETQYF.

The chain employs TRBV7-3 and TRBJ2-2, with D perhaps TRBD1 (6 bases). The CDR3 consists of 14 residues. Trimming cost V 5 bases and J 3 bases, with 10 bases left between them. Germline-derived CDR1 and CDR2 are SGHTA and FQGTGA. The CDR3 sequence is CASSAQGYTGELFF. As DNA, the CDR3 is TGTGCCAGCAGCGCACAGGGATACACCGGGGAGCTGTTTTTT.